The next 9 T cell receptor beta chains were all read from a single sample in a study of cytomegalovirus exposure and HLA in healthy donors. Both 60 Vbeta primers and 13 Jbeta primers went into the PCR. Assay used: immunoSEQ multiplex PCR; TCRdb lists only in-frame clones, some missing. The sample yields more than 95,000 clones, 74% seen once. What was sequenced was PBMCs. These receptors were obtained from a woman in her 50s in good health and CMV-seropositive.

This clone was seen more than once but under ten times. The chain has TRBV5-6 and TRBJ1-6; TRBD1 matches at 9 bases. This CDR3 region has 15 residues. Per the germline V gene, CDR1 is SGHDT and CDR2 is YYEEEE. The trim removed 4 bases at V and 6 bases at J, leaving 5 bases unmatched. In DNA, the CDR3 is TGTGCCAGCAGCAACCGGGACAGGGCTAATTCACCCCTCCACTTT. Amino acids: CASSNRDRANSPLHF.

The chain employs TRBV10-3 and TRBJ1-3, with TRBD1 matching over 7 bases. In germline, CDR1 is ENHRY, CDR2 SYGVKD. The CDR3 sequence is 15 residues long. V lost 5 bases to trimming and J lost 0 bases; unmatched junction nucleotides: 4. Here the CDR3 reads CAISLGTDSGNTIYF. The CDR3 region has the DNA TGTGCCATCAGTCTCGGGACAGACTCTGGAAACACCATATATTTT.

The V gene is TRBV28, the J gene TRBJ1-4; 7 nucleotides align to TRBD1. Looked up from germline, CDR1 is MDHEN and CDR2 is SYDVKM. The V and J ends lost 6 bases and 3 bases, in that order; junction bases with no gene match: 1. This CDR3 contains 13 residues. DNA of the CDR3: TGTGCCAGCAGGACAGGGTCTAATGAAAAACTGTTTTTT. Translation gives CASRTGSNEKLFF.

This clone was picked up one time. This rearrangement joins TRBV4-1 to TRBJ2-3; TRBD2 matches 8 bases. Per germline, CDR1 MGHRA and CDR2 YSYEKL. V was clipped by 0 bases and J by 3 bases; unmatched bases: 11. The CDR3 contains 18 residues. CDR3: CASSQDRASGGGTDTQYF. The CDR3 DNA follows: TGCGCCAGCAGCCAAGATAGGGCCAGCGGGGGTGGGACAGATACGCAGTATTTT.

This clone was seen only a few times. The chain recombines TRBV19 with TRBJ1-2; D ambiguous. Germline V gene sequence: CDR1 LNHDA, CDR2 SQIVND (reference sequence). V lost 6 bases, J lost 2 bases, and 13 bases lay in between. The CDR3 totals 14 residues. In nucleotides, the CDR3 is TGTGCCAGTAGCCCTGGGTGGGCCAACTATGGCTACACCTTC. Translated, it gives CASSPGWANYGYTF.

This clone was observed a single time. The J gene is TRBJ2-5, the V gene TRBV27; 7 bases map to TRBD1. This CDR3 is 15 amino acids long. Germline CDR1 is MNHEY and CDR2 is SMNVEV (reference sequence). With 6 bases clipped from V and 2 bases from J, the junction kept 9 bases outside the gene matches. CDR3 region: CASRDRDRRQETQYF. CDR3 in DNA: TGTGCCAGCAGGGACCGGGACAGAAGACAAGAGACCCAGTACTTC.

The chain joins TRBV30 to TRBJ2-7; TRBD1 agrees at 9 bases. Trimming took 4 bases from V and 6 from J; bases not matched to a gene: 10. The CDR3 extends over 14 amino acids. Germline V CDR1 and CDR2: GTSNPN, SVGIG (reference sequence). This CDR3 is CAWKIQGAYGEQYF. CDR3 DNA sequence: TGTGCCTGGAAGATACAGGGGGCTTATGGCGAGCAGTACTTC.

The gene calls are TRBV2 and TRBJ2-6; possibly TRBD1 for D (5 bases). Looked up from germline, CDR1 is SNHLY and CDR2 is FYNNEI. CDR3 length equals 14 residues. V was shortened by 8 bases and J by 2 bases, with 10 bases between the two germline ends. The DNA of the CDR3 is TGTGCCAGCTGGGCAGGGACTGGGGCCAACGTCCTGACTTTC. Amino acid sequence: CASWAGTGANVLTF.

The V gene is TRBV5-1, the J gene TRBJ1-2; 10 bases map to TRBD1. Germline V gene sequence: CDR1 SGHRS, CDR2 YFSETQ. The CDR3 sequence is 15 residues long. Unmatched junction bases numbered 10, after V lost 3 bases and J lost 8 bases. CDR3 nucleotide sequence: TGCGCCAGCAGCTCGGTAGGGGGACAGGGGAGAGGCTACACCTTC. Protein sequence: CASSSVGGQGRGYTF.